These T cell receptor beta chains were read from a single sample in a study of T-cell reconstitution after alpha-beta-depleted transplantation in children. TCRdb analysed the PCR reads with MiXCR anew, one entry per CDR3 protein. This table has 280,000 or so distinct CDR3 sequences, under 14% appearing once. Sequencing was performed on peripheral blood, taken 180 days after TCRalphabeta/CD19-depleted stem cell transplant. The receptors here all came from a male patient aged 2-15 years who had a stem cell transplant for chronic granulomatous disease, so the T cells may come from the graft donor. CDR3s leave out the opening cysteine and the closing phenylalanine or tryptophan.

v_gene	j_gene	CDR3aa
TRBV4-3	TRBJ1-2	ASSHDRRSYGYT
TRBV20-1	TRBJ2-2	SAPTSGSPANTGELF
TRBV4-3	TRBJ2-3	ASSQVTRTGGFADTQY
TRBV3-1	TRBJ1-1	ASSQGKGRRNTEAF
TRBV5-1	TRBJ2-7	ASSRGTSGYYEQY
TRBV7-9	TRBJ2-5	ASSLVLGGETQY
TRBV20-1	TRBJ2-5	SAPAEGVPGETQY
TRBV6-5	TRBJ2-1	ASRQPGTSGSIEQF
TRBV4-2	TRBJ2-7	ASSQPGLAGNEQY
TRBV29-1	TRBJ2-1	SVGGGGFPYNEQF
TRBV20-1	TRBJ2-5	SARGPQASGETQY
TRBV10-3	TRBJ2-5	AISESGEDQETQY
TRBV6-1	TRBJ2-7	ASKNRVYYEQY
TRBV20-1	TRBJ2-1	SAQEMGSLRYEQF
TRBV20-1	TRBJ1-6	SARDGGFNSPLH
TRBV7-2	TRBJ1-2	ASSLGQTVGYGYT
TRBV6-2/TRBV6-3	TRBJ2-5	ASSYSGTSGRRTTRETQY
TRBV18	TRBJ2-7	ASSPGQGGFEQY